This T cell receptor beta chain was profiled in a study of shared clonotypes between healthy human individuals. Evenly divided among several immunoSEQ plates was the genomic DNA of each subset. Some clones are missing from TCRdb's copy, which holds only in-frame ones; the method was immunoSEQ multiplex PCR. The data show 2 million to 2.5 million clones, over 85% seen once. The V gene's germline CDR1 is SGHTA and CDR2 FQGNSA. This CDR3 region has 12 residues. The V end was cut by 0 bases, the J end by 4 bases, with 4 bases between. Study donors comprised healthy, HIV-negative adults devoid of recent acute infection or vaccination. On this clone itself: What it recognizes is unknown. The identical CDR3 is also encoded by other nucleotide sequences in the sample.

Findings and limits, study-wide: Four donors had around 5% of their naive CD4 clonotypes in common. All-four-donor shared clonotypes had higher generation probabilities than non-shared clonotypes did.

The chain has TRBV7-2 and TRBJ2-7; D gene uncertain. The receptor comes from a man younger than 35 in good health. Sequencing used naive CD4+ T cells sorted from blood. The subset: CD45RA+ positively selected. CDR3 amino acids: CASSLARYEQYF. CDR3 nucleotides: TGTGCCAGCAGCTTAGCAAGGTACGAGCAGTACTTC.